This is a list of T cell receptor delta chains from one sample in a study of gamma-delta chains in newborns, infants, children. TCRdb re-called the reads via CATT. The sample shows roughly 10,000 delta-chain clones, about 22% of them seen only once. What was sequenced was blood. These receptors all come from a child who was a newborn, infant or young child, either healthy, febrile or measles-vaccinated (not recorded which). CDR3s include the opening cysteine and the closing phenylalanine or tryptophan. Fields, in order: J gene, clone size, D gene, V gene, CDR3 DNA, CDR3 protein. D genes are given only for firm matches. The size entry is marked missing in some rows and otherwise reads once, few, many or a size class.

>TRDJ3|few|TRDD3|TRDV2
TGTGCCTGTGACACGGCTCCCAGCTTCTCTGGGGGATCGCACAGCTCCTGGGACACCCGACAGATGTTCTTC
CACDTAPSFSGGSHSSWDTRQMFF
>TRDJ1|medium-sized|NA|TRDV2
TGTGCCTGTGACACCGTATCCCGGAACACCGATAAACTCATCTTT
CACDTVSRNTDKLIF
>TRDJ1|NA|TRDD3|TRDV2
TGTGCCTGTGACAAAATTACTGGGGGATACCCAACTCCTATCGGCACCGATAAACTCATCTTT
CACDKITGGYPTPIGTDKLIF
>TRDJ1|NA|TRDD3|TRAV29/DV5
TGTGCAGCAAGGTCCGGGCCCCCTTGGGGGATCACCGATAAACTCATCTTT
CAARSGPPWGITDKLIF
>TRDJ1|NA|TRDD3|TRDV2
TGTGCCTGTGACTCACTTGGTACTGGGGGATACGGTCGAGGCGACGATAAACTCATCTTT
CACDSLGTGGYGRGDDKLIF
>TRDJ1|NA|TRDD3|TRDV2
TGTGCCTGTGACACTTTGATGTTACTGGGGAATAAAACTCACACCGATAAACTCATCTTT
CACDTLMLLGNKTHTDKLIF
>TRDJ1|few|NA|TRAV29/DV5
NA
CSVLLCSKRLWLGRYFIF
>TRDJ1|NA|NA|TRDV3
TGTGCCTTTGATCTTCCCCTCGCTGATAAACTCATCTTT
CAFDLPLADKLIF
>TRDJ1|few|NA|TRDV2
TGTGCCTGTGACACCGTTCCTGAGCCCACTGGGCTCATCCCCCACACCGATAAACTCATCTTT
CACDTVPEPTGLIPHTDKLIF
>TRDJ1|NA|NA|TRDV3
TGTGCCTTTGAGAACGGTTTCCCGACCCGATACTCGACCGATAAACTCATCTTT
CAFENGFPTRYSTDKLIF
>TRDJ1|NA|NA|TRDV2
TGTGCCTGTGACACCGTCCTACGAGATGGGGTCCACACCGATAAACTCATCTTT
CACDTVLRDGVHTDKLIF
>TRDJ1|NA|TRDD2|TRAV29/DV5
TGTGCAGCAAGCGAAGTGGTTCCTTCCTACGTCTCAGGAGCAACCGATAAACTCATCTTT
CAASEVVPSYVSGATDKLIF
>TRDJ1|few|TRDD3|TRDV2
TGTGCCTGTGTCGCACTGGGGGAAGGAGACACCGATAAACTCATCTTT
CACVALGEGDTDKLIF
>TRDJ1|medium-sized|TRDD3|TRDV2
TGTGCCTGTGACACCATGGGGGATATTTCGTACACCGATAAACTCATCTTT
CACDTMGDISYTDKLIF
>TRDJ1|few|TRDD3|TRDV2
TGTGCCTGTGACCCCATGGCTACTGGGGGACCCCCCACCGATAAACTCATCTTT
CACDPMATGGPPTDKLIF
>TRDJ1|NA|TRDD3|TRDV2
TGTGCCTGTGACACCAGCTGGGGGATACGGGGGGACACCGATAAACTCATCTTT
CACDTSWGIRGDTDKLIF
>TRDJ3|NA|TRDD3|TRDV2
TGTGCCTGTGAAGAACTGGGGGATAGCTGGGACACCCGACAGATGTTCTTC
CACEELGDSWDTRQMFF
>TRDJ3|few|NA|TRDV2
TGTGCCTGTGACACCGTAGGGGGACGCTCCTGGGACACCCGACAGATGTTTTTC
CACDTVGGRSWDTRQMFF
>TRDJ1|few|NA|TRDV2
TGTGCCTGTGACACCGTCGTCCGCACTTATACCGATAAACTCATCTTT
CACDTVVRTYTDKLIF
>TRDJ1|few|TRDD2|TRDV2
TGTGCCTGTGACCCCCTTCCTGCGGGCCCCCCTAGCGATAAACTCATCTTT
CACDPLPAGPPSDKLIF
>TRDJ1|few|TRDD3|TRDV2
TGTGCCTGTGACCCCTGGGGGCTAAACACCGATAAACTCATCTTT
CACDPWGLNTDKLIF
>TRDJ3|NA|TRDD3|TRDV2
TGTGCCTGTGACACCGCCGATACTGGGGGAGATACAAGGAGCATCTTGGACACCCGACAGATGTTTTTC
CACDTADTGGDTRSILDTRQMFF
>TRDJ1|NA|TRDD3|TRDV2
TGTGCCTGTGACACACTTACTGGGGGCCCCCTGACCGATAAACTCATCTTT
CACDTLTGGPLTDKLIF
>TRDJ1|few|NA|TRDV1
TGTGCTCTTGGGGCTGCCCCCAGGTTCGATAAACTCACCTTT
CALGAAPRFDKLTF
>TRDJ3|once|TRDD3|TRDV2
TGTGCCTGTGACCTAGTACTGGGGGATACGCACTCCTGGGACACCCGACAGATGTTTTTC
CACDLVLGDTHSWDTRQMFF
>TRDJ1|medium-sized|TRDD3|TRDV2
TGTGCCTGTGATCTTTGGGGGACCGACACCGATAAACTCATCTTT
CACDLWGTDTDKLIF
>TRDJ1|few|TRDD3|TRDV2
TGTGCCTGTGTCCCCAGACCTTTTACTGGGGGATACGGGCCTGCGGGGTACACCGATAAACTCATCTTT
CACVPRPFTGGYGPAGYTDKLIF
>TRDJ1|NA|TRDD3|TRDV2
TGTGCCTGTGACCCTCTGGGGGATAGCCTTACCTACACCGATAAACTCATCTTT
CACDPLGDSLTYTDKLIF
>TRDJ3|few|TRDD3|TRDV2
TGTGCCTGTGACACCACTGGGGGAAGCTGGGACACCCGACAGATGTTTTTC
CACDTTGGSWDTRQMFF
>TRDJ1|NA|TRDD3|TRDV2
TGTGCCTGTGACTTACTGGGGGCGCGTTACACCGATAAACTCATCTTT
CACDLLGARYTDKLIF
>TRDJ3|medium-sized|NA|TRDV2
TGTGCCTGTGACCCTGTAGGGGGTTTACGGGACACCCGACAGATGTTTTTC
CACDPVGGLRDTRQMFF
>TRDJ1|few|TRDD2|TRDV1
TGTGCTCTTGGGGAGGGGCCTTCCTCCGATAAACTCATCTTT
CALGEGPSSDKLIF
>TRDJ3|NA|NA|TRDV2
TGTGCCTGTGACACCGGGGGAGCTCGTTCCTGGGACACCCGACAGATGTTTTTC
CACDTGGARSWDTRQMFF
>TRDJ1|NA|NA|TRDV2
TGCGCCTGTGACACCGTCGGGGGGTCACCTTCTCTAACCGATAAACTCATCTTT
CACDTVGGSPSLTDKLIF
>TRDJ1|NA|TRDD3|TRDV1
TGTGCTCTTGGGGAACTGGGATATCGGGGATACGGTACCGATAAACTCATCTTT
CALGELGYRGYGTDKLIF
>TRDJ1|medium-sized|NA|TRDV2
TGTGCCTGTGACGAGTCCTTCCACAGAGGCGCTGGGGAAGATACAAGGGGCACCGATAAACTCATCTTT
CACDESFHRGAGEDTRGTDKLIF
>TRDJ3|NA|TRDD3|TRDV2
TGTGCCTGTGACTTACTGGGGGATACGTCCTGGGACACCCGACAAATGTTTTTC
CACDLLGDTSWDTRQMFF
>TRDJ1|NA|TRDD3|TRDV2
TGTGCCTGTGACCCATTATCCCCCACTACTGGGGGTACATTCGATAAACTCATCTTT
CACDPLSPTTGGTFDKLIF
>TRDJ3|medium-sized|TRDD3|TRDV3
TGTGCCTGGCTTACTGGGGGATACCTGGGCGTCGCCTTTGCGAGCTCCTGGGACACCCGACAGATGTTTTTC
CAWLTGGYLGVAFASSWDTRQMFF
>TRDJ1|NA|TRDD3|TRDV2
TGTGCCTGTGACGACCGAAGGGGGATACGGGGGGAAACCGATAAAATCATCTTT
CACDDRRGIRGETDKIIF
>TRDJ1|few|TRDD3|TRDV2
TGTGCCTGTGACACAATAAGGGGAGGGATACTGGGCCGACGCGATAAACTCATCTTT
CACDTIRGGILGRRDKLIF
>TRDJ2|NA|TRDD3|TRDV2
TGTGCCTGTGACACCTGGGGGACAGCACAACCCTTCTTT
CACDTWGTAQPFF
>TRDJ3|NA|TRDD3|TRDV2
TGTGCCTGTGACCCCGTAACCCCCCTTCTGGGGGAGAAAAGCTCCTGGGACACCCGACAGATGTTTTTC
CACDPVTPLLGEKSSWDTRQMFF
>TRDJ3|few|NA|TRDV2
TGTGCCTGTGACGGTTCGGGGAGCTCCTGGGACACCCGACAGATGTTTTTC
CACDGSGSSWDTRQMFF
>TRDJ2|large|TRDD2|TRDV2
TGTGCCTGTGATCCGCTTCCTACGGCTGCTGGGGACGACACGCCGACGATGACAGCACAACTCTTCTTT
CACDPLPTAAGDDTPTMTAQLFF
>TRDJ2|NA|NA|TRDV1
TGTGCTCTTGGGGCCTCGCCTTTAAACCAGCCTTACTGGGTGATACGCGTGACAGCACAACTCTTCTTT
CALGASPLNQPYWVIRVTAQLFF
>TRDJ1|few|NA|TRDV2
TGTGCCTGTGACAGCCTACATACCCTTTTGCAGACCGATAAACTCATCTTT
CACDSLHTLLQTDKLIF
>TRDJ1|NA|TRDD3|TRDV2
TGTGCCTGTGACACCCTCCTACTCGGGACTGGGGGATATGGGTACACCGATAAACTCATCTTT
CACDTLLLGTGGYGYTDKLIF
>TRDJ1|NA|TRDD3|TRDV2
TGTGCCTGTGACAATATCACGGGGGGATACGTCCCTAGGGACACCGATAAACTCATCTTT
CACDNITGGYVPRDTDKLIF
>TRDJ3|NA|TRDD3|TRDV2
TGTGCCTGTGACACGGTTACTGGGGTGCCTAGCTCCTGGGACACCCGACAGATGTTTTTC
CACDTVTGVPSSWDTRQMFF
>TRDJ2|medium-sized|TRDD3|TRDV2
TGTGCCTGTGACAATGTACTGGGGGATACGGTTTTGACAGCACAACTCTTCTTT
CACDNVLGDTVLTAQLFF
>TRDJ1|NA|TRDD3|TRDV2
TGTGCCTGTGACACCCTAGTAGTACTGGGGGGCCTTTCCGAAGCCGATAAACTCATCTTT
CACDTLVVLGGLSEADKLIF
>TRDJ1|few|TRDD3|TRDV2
TGTGCCTGTGACATGTTGGGTGGGATACGAGGGGCAAAGGGACTCATCTTT
CACDMLGGIRGAKGLIF
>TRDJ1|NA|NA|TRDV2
TGTGCCTGTGACGTTTGGGGGGCCACCGATAAACTCATCTTT
CACDVWGATDKLIF
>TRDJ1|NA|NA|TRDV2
TGTGCCTGTGACCTACTGGGAGTCTCCGATAAACTCATCTTT
CACDLLGVSDKLIF
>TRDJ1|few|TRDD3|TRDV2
TGTGCCTGTGACACCGAATTTGGGGGACTCCAAAAGTACACCGATAAACTCATCTTT
CACDTEFGGLQKYTDKLIF
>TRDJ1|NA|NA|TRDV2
TGTGCCTGTGACCGGGGGGAGGGAACCGATAAACTCATCTTT
CACDRGEGTDKLIF
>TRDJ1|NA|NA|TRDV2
TGTGCCTGTGACACCGTGGGGACCCCCGCAGCCGATAAACTCATCTTT
CACDTVGTPAADKLIF
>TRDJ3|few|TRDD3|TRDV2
TGTGCCTGTGACACCGTTTACCCTACTGGGGGATACGGAACCTGGGACACCCGACAGATGTTTTTC
CACDTVYPTGGYGTWDTRQMFF